The sequence of this T cell receptor (beta chain) was determined in a study of response to subunit inactivated influenza vaccine. Germline V CDR1 and CDR2: DFQATT, SNEGSKA (reference sequence). This CDR3 has 11 amino acids. V lost 6 bases, J lost 7 bases, and 5 bases stayed unmatched. This clonotype was recorded a few times. TCRdb reanalysed the RT-PCR reads using MiXCR and keeps one entry per CDR3 protein. The sample holds about 540,000 distinct CDR3 sequences, roughly a quarter seen once. These data also formed part of another study, on T cells expressing NK-cell markers. That work contributes: TCR beta cDNA was made by 5'RACE template switching with UMIs.

The source was CD4+ T cells sorted from PBMCs, collected 11 to 12 days after vaccination. The V call is TRBV20-1, the J call TRBJ1-2; 7 bases are a match to TRBD1. This TCR came from a man over 45 who received an inactivated influenza vaccine. CDR3: CSAVQGGGYTF. The CDR3 region has the DNA TGCAGTGCCGTCCAGGGGGGTGGCTACACCTTC.